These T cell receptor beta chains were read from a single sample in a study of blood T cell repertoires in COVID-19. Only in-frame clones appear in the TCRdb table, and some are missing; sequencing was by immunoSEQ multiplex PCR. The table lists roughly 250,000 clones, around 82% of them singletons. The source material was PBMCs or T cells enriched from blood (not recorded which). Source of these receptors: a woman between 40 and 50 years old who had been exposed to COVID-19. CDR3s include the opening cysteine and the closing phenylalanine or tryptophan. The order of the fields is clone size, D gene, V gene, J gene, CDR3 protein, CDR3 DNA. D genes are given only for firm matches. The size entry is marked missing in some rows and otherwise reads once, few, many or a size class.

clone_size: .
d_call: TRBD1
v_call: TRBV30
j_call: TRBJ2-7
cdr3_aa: CAWKRDREVNEQYF
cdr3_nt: TGTGCCTGGAAAAGAGACAGGGAAGTCAACGAGCAGTACTTC

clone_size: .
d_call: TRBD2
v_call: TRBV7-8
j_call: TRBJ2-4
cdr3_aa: CASSSRTSGGEYIQYF
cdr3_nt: TGTGCCAGCAGCTCCCGGACTAGCGGGGGGGAATACATTCAGTACTTC

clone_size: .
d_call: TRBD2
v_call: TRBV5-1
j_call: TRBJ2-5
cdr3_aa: CASSLSAGGGGIQETQYF
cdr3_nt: TGCGCCAGCAGCTTGTCGGCGGGAGGCGGGGGGATCCAAGAGACCCAGTACTTC

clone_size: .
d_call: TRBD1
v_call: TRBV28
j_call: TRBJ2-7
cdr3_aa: CASTPGQGMYEQYF
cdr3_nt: TGTGCCAGCACGCCGGGACAGGGGATGTACGAGCAGTACTTC

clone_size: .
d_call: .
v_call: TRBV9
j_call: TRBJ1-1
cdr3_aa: CASSEVQEAFF
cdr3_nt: TGTGCCAGCAGCGAGGTACAGGAAGCTTTCTTT

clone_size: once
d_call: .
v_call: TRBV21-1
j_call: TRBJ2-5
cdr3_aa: CASSKVGQGGAETQYF
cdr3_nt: TGTGCCAGCAGCAAAGTGGGACAGGGAGGTGCGGAGACCCAGTACTTC

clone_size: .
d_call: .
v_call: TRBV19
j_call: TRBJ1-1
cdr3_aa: CASSGSRNTEAFF
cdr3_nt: TGTGCCAGTAGCGGGAGCCGGAACACTGAAGCTTTCTTT

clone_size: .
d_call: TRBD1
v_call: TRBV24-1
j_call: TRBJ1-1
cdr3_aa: CATSDSTGDGTEAFF
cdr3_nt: TGTGCCACCAGTGATTCGACAGGGGATGGCACTGAAGCTTTCTTT

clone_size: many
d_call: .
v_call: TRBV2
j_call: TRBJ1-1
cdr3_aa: CASSEAKGLVAGNTEAFF
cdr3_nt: TGTGCCAGCAGTGAAGCGAAGGGGCTGGTGGCAGGGAACACTGAAGCTTTCTTT

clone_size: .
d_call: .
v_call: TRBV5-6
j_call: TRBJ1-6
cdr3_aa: CASSLDGKWSYNSPLHF
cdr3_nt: TGTGCCAGCAGCTTGGACGGGAAATGGTCCTATAATTCACCCCTCCACTTT

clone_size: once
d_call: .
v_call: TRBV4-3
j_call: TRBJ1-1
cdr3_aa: CASSQDPRGTTEAFF
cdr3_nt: TGCGCCAGCAGCCAAGATCCTCGGGGGACCACTGAAGCTTTCTTT

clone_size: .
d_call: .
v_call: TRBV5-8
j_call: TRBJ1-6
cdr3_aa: CASFLSGSYNSPLHF
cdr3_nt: TGTGCCAGCTTTCTCTCCGGCTCCTATAATTCACCCCTCCACTTT

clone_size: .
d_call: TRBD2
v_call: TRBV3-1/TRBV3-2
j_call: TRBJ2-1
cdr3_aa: CASSQLTGGPNEQFF
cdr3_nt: TGTGCCAGCAGCCAACTGACGGGGGGGCCGAATGAGCAGTTCTTC

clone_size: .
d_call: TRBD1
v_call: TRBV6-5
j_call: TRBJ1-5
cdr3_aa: CASSFAGRGNQPRHF
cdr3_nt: TGTGCCAGCAGTTTCGCGGGCAGGGGGAATCAGCCCCGGCATTTT

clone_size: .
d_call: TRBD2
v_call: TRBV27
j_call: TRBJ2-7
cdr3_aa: CASSLGVAGGFYEQYF
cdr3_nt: TGTGCCAGCAGTTTAGGTGTAGCGGGGGGGTTCTACGAGCAGTACTTC

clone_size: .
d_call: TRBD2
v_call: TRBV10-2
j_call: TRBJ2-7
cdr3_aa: CASSGGRTSGSSYEQYF
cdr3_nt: TGCGCCAGCAGTGGGGGCCGGACTAGCGGGAGCTCCTACGAGCAGTACTTC

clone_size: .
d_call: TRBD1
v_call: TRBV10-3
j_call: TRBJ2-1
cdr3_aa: CAISDGSGGYNEQFF
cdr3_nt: TGTGCCATCAGTGACGGGTCAGGGGGCTACAATGAGCAGTTCTTC

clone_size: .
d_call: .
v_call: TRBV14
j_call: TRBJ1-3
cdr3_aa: CASSSQHTIYF
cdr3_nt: TGTGCCAGCAGCTCACAACACACCATATATTTT

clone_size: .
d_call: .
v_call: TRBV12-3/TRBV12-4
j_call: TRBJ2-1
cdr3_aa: CASKTGTLHEQFF
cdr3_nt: TGTGCCAGCAAGACCGGGACTCTGCATGAGCAGTTCTTC

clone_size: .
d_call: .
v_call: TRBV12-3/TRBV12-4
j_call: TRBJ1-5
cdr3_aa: CASKTGGNQPQHF
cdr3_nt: TGTGCCAGCAAAACAGGCGGCAATCAGCCCCAGCATTTT

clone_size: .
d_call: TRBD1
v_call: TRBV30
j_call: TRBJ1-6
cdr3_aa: CAWSETGYNSPLHF
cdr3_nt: TGTGCCTGGAGTGAGACAGGGTATAATTCACCCCTCCACTTT

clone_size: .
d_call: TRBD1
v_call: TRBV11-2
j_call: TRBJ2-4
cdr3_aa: CASSLDRDRIGRNIQYF
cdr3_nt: TGTGCCAGCAGCTTAGACCGGGACAGGATCGGACGGAACATTCAGTACTTC

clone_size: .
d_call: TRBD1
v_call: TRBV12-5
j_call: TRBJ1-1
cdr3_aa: CASGLWDRYNTEAFF
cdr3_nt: TGTGCTAGTGGTTTGTGGGACAGATACAACACTGAAGCTTTCTTT

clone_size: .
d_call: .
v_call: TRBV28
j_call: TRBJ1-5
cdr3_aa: CASSPDNGGQPQHF
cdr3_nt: TGTGCCAGCAGTCCCGACAACGGTGGGCAGCCCCAGCATTTT

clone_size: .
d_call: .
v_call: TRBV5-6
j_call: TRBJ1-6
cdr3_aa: CASSLGQALHF
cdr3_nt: TGTGCCAGCAGCCTAGGACAAGCCCTCCACTTT

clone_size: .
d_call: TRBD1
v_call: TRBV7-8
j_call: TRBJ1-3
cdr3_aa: CASSLGQGRGNTIYF
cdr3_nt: TGTGCCAGCAGCTTGGGACAGGGGCGAGGAAACACCATATATTTT

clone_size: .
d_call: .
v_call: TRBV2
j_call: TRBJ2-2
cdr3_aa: CASSTGLPNTGELFF
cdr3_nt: TGTGCCAGCAGCACAGGGTTGCCGAACACCGGGGAGCTGTTTTTT

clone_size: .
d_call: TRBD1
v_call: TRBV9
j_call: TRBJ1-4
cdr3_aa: CASSLTGLGYEKLFF
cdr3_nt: TGTGCCAGCAGCTTGACAGGGCTGGGGTATGAAAAACTGTTTTTT

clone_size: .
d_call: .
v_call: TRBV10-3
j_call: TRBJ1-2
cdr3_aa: CATEDGTNYGYTF
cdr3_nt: TGTGCCACCGAGGACGGGACTAACTATGGCTACACCTTC

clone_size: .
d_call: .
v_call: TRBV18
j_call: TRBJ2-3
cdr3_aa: CASQAPSRSTDTQYF
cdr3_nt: TGTGCCAGCCAAGCTCCGTCGCGTAGCACAGATACGCAGTATTTT

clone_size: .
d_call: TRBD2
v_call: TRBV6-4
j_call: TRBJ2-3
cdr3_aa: CASSDGSGSTDTQYF
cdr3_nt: TGTGCCAGCAGTGATGGTAGCGGGAGCACAGATACGCAGTATTTT

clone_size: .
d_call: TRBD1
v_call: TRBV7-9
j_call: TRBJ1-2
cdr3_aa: CASSWAGQGTGYTF
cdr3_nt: TGTGCCAGCAGCTGGGCCGGACAGGGAACCGGCTACACCTTC

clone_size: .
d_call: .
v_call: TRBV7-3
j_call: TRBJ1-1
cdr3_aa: CASSLHLDAEAFF
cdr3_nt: TGTGCCAGCAGCTTACATCTAGACGCTGAAGCTTTCTTT

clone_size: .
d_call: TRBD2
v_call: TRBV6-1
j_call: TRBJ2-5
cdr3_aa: CASSEVTSGGLGAETQYF
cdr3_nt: TGTGCCAGCAGTGAAGTAACTAGCGGGGGGTTGGGGGCAGAGACCCAGTACTTC

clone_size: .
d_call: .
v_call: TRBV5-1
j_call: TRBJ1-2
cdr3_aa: CASSLARGANYGYTF
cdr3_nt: TGCGCCAGCAGCTTGGCCAGGGGAGCTAACTATGGCTACACCTTC

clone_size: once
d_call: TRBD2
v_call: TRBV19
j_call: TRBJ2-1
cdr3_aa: CASSIPHPLAGVNNEQFF
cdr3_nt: TGTGCCAGTAGTATCCCTCATCCTCTAGCGGGGGTTAACAATGAGCAGTTCTTC

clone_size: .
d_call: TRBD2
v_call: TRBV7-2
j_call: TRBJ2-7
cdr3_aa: CASSFLAGGLSHEQYF
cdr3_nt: TGTGCCAGCAGCTTTTTAGCGGGGGGGCTCTCCCACGAGCAGTACTTC

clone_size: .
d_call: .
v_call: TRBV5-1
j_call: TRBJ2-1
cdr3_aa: CASSPNLNPLYFRQFF
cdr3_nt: TGCGCCAGCAGCCCGAACCTAAACCCCCTCTATTTCCGCCAGTTCTTC

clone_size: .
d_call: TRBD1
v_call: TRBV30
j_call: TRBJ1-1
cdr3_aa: CAWRADRVTEAFF
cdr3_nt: TGTGCCTGGAGAGCAGACAGGGTTACTGAAGCTTTCTTT

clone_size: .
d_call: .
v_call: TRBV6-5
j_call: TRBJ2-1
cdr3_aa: CATGEGPGRGEQFF
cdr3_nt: TGTGCCACAGGCGAGGGACCGGGCCGGGGGGAGCAGTTCTTC

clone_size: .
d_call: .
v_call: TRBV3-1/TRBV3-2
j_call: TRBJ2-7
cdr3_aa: CASSHGGEQYF
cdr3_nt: TGTGCCAGCAGCCACGGGGGCGAGCAGTACTTC

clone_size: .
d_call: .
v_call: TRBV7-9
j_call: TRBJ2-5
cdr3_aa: CASSPGTNQETQYF
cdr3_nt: TGTGCCAGCAGCCCCGGGACAAACCAAGAGACCCAGTACTTC

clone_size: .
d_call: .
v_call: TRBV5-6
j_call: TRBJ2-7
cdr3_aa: CASSLDTTEQYF
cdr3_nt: TGTGCCAGCAGCTTGGACACAACCGAGCAGTACTTC

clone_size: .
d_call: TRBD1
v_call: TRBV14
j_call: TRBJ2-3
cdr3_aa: CASSQELWVRGRDTQYF
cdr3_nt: TGTGCCAGCAGCCAAGAACTGTGGGTCAGGGGGCGAGATACGCAGTATTTT

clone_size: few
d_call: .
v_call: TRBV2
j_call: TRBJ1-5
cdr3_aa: CASTYSYRGNQPQHF
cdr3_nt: TGTGCCAGCACCTATTCCTACAGGGGCAATCAGCCCCAGCATTTT

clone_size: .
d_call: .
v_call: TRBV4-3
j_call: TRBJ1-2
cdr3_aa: CASSPYVWEGNYGYTF
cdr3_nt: TGCGCCAGCAGCCCCTACGTGTGGGAGGGGAACTATGGCTACACCTTC